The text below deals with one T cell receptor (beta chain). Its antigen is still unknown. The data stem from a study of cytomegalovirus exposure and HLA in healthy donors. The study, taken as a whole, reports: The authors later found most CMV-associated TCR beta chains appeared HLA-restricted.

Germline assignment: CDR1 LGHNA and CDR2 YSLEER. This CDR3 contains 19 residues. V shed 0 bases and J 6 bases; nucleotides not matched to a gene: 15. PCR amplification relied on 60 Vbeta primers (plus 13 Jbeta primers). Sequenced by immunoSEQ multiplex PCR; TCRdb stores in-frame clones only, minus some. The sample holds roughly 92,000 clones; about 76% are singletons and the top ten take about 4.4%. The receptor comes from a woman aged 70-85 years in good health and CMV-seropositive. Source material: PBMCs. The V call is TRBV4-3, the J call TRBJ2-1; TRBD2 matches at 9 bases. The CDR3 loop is CASSQEPVMAGGGFNEQFF. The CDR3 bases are TGCGCCAGCAGCCAAGAACCGGTAATGGCGGGAGGGGGTTTCAATGAGCAGTTCTTC.